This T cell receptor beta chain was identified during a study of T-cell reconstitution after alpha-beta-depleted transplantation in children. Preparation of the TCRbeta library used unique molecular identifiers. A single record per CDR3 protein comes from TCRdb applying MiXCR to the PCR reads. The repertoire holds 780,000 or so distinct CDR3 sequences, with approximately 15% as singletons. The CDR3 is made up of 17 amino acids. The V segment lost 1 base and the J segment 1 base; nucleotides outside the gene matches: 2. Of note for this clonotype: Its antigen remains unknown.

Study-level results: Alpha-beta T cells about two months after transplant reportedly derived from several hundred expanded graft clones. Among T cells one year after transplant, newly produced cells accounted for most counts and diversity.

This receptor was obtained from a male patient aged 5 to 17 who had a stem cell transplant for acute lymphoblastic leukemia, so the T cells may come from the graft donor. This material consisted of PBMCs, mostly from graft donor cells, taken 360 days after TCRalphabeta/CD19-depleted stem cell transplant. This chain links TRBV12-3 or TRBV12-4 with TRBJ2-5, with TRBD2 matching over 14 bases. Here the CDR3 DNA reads TGTGCCAGCAGTTTAGGGACTAGCGGGAGGTTCCAAGAGACCCAGTACTTC. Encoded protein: CASSLGTSGRFQETQYF.